The rows below give T cell receptor beta chains drawn from one sample of a study. TCRdb passed the 5' RACE reads through MiXCR, listing each CDR3 protein once. The sample has some 62,000 distinct CDR3 sequences, around a fifth seen once. Sequencing was done on a sample of memory CD4+ T cells sorted from a lymph node. The receptors originated from a female donor with breast cancer. Each CDR3 is given with its conserved first and last residue.

V gene: TRBV12-3/TRBV12-4; CDR3 protein: CASSSGTGMNTEAFF
V gene: TRBV5-1; CDR3 protein: CASSLDNSGNTIYF
V gene: TRBV5-1; CDR3 protein: CASSLGRGRNTEAFF
V gene: TRBV7-9; CDR3 protein: CASSPGTGGIEKLFF
V gene: TRBV29-1; CDR3 protein: CSVYLRGQGDTQYF
V gene: TRBV4-1; CDR3 protein: CASSQSPAGGPYEQYF
V gene: TRBV5-1; CDR3 protein: CASSLGQRRISTDTQYF
V gene: TRBV18; CDR3 protein: CASSPSLAGGRGYNEQFF
V gene: TRBV7-8; CDR3 protein: CASSSGLAGGRRGETQYF
V gene: TRBV6-1; CDR3 protein: CASRRLDLGYEQYF
V gene: TRBV2; CDR3 protein: CASRLRDNYSPLHF
V gene: TRBV9; CDR3 protein: CASSGGLGLEGTDTQYF
V gene: TRBV20-1; CDR3 protein: CSARERYTQETQYF
V gene: TRBV29-1; CDR3 protein: CSALTGVPTGELFF
V gene: TRBV7-2; CDR3 protein: CASSGQGASYDEQYF
V gene: TRBV28; CDR3 protein: CASSLEGQGDLEQYF
V gene: TRBV5-1; CDR3 protein: CASNLITGQETQYF
V gene: TRBV27; CDR3 protein: CASSSYGLALYNEQLF
V gene: TRBV6-2/TRBV6-3; CDR3 protein: CASSQEGATNEKLFF
V gene: TRBV24-1; CDR3 protein: CATSEAGLANEQFF
V gene: TRBV5-1; CDR3 protein: CASSLVGRAYEQYF
V gene: TRBV15; CDR3 protein: CATSRVTSGGYNEQFF
V gene: TRBV5-1; CDR3 protein: CASSASPEEKLFF
V gene: TRBV20-1; CDR3 protein: CSARVAPGTGGSYNEQFF
V gene: TRBV5-1; CDR3 protein: CASSLAAGQVILEQYF
V gene: TRBV7-9; CDR3 protein: CASSDVGPGVQYF
V gene: TRBV20-1; CDR3 protein: CSAIPTSAGASYNEQFF
V gene: TRBV6-4; CDR3 protein: CASSVDRNTEAFF
V gene: TRBV12-5; CDR3 protein: CASGMKQEINEQFF
V gene: TRBV7-9; CDR3 protein: CASSPGQANTIYF
V gene: TRBV29-1; CDR3 protein: CSVPGEYQETQYF
V gene: TRBV7-2; CDR3 protein: CASSLARGTGNTIYF
V gene: TRBV7-8; CDR3 protein: CASSPRTSGSNEQFF
V gene: TRBV12-3/TRBV12-4; CDR3 protein: CASSRQPAYEQYF
V gene: TRBV7-8; CDR3 protein: CASSLRMDTRGTEAFF
V gene: TRBV2; CDR3 protein: CASSERGRGPDTEAFF
V gene: TRBV25-1; CDR3 protein: CASSAVSNTGELFF
V gene: TRBV5-1; CDR3 protein: CASSSTGSGETQYF
V gene: TRBV5-6; CDR3 protein: CASSIGSGFYEQYF
V gene: TRBV3-1; CDR3 protein: CASSQSRDSPLHF
V gene: TRBV7-2; CDR3 protein: CSSSWTGVNQPQHF
V gene: TRBV12-3/TRBV12-4; CDR3 protein: CASSHRDRASNEQFF
V gene: TRBV20-1; CDR3 protein: CSAPRTSSYEQYF
V gene: TRBV20-1; CDR3 protein: CSAHGRGGTDTQYF
V gene: TRBV6-6; CDR3 protein: CASREQGATQYF
V gene: TRBV5-1; CDR3 protein: CASSLDRPDTEAFF
V gene: TRBV10-3; CDR3 protein: CAISSDRGDEKLFF
V gene: TRBV7-9; CDR3 protein: CASSLTGSANEQYF
V gene: TRBV12-3/TRBV12-4; CDR3 protein: CASSIDGGMGYGYTF
V gene: TRBV20-1; CDR3 protein: CSATTSGVKQYF
V gene: TRBV30; CDR3 protein: CAWSGDGATNEKLFF
V gene: TRBV18; CDR3 protein: CASSPSGDEQYF
V gene: TRBV4-3; CDR3 protein: CASSHQGAGTDYGYTF